This T cell receptor (beta chain) was captured in a study of T cells in Graves' hyperthyroidism and ophthalmopathy. General observations from the study: The majority of expanded thyroid clonotypes above 0.001 also appeared in blood. In simple terms, a model built on 13 V-J features told ophthalmopathy apart from stable hyperthyroidism.

CDR3 size: 15 residues. V was clipped by 2 bases and J by 4 bases, with 12 bases between them. Germline V gene sequence: CDR1 SGHRS, CDR2 YFSETQ. RNA transcripts provided the source from which TCR beta CDR3 regions were amplified. Carried out on the TCR CDR3, a first-round RT-PCR used the HTBI primer set. From the multiplex PCR reads, TCRdb called clonotypes with MiXCR, one entry per CDR3 protein. The sample lists 750,000 to 900,000 distinct CDR3 sequences; about 38% were seen once. This clonotype was observed a few times. Its antigen is still unknown. The chain has TRBV5-1 and TRBJ1-4, with a tentative D call TRBD1 (5 bases). Material for sequencing was blood. This clonotype was sampled from a man aged 18 to 30 with Graves' hyperthyroidism. The CDR3 region has the DNA TGCGCCAGCAGCTTAATCGGGACGGATAATGAAAAACTGTTTTTT. Translation: CASSLIGTDNEKLFF.